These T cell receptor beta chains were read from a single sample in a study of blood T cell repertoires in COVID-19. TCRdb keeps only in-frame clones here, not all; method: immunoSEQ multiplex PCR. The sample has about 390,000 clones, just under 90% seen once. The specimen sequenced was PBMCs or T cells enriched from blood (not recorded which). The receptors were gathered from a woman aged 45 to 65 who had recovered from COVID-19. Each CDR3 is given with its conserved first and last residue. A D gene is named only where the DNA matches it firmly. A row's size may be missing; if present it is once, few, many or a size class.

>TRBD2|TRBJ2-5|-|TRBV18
TGTGCCAGCTCACTGGGACTAGCGGGGAGCGGAGAGACCCAGTACTTC
CASSLGLAGSGETQYF
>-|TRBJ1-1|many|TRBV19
TGTGCCAGTAGTATTGCCAGGGTGGCTTTCTTT
CASSIARVAFF
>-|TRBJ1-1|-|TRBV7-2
TGTGCCAGCAGCTTAGCTGATCTGGGGGCGAAAGAAGCTTTCTTT
CASSLADLGAKEAFF
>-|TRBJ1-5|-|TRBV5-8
TGTGCCAGTACAGGGCCCTATAGCAATCAGCCCCAGCATTTT
CASTGPYSNQPQHF
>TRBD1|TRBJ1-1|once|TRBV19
TGTGCCAGTAGCCCGGGACAGGGGATGAACACTGAAGCTTTCTTT
CASSPGQGMNTEAFF
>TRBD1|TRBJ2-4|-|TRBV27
TGTGCCAGCAGCCCGGGACAGGGAAAAAACATTCAGTACTTC
CASSPGQGKNIQYF
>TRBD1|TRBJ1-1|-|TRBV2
TGTGCCAGCAAAAGGACAGGGGAAAGCGTGCCTGAAGCTTTCTTT
CASKRTGESVPEAFF
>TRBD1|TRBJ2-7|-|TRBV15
TGTGCCACCAGCAGAGATTCCGGGACAGGGTACGAGCAGTACTTC
CATSRDSGTGYEQYF
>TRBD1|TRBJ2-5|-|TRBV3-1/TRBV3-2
TGTGCCAGCAGCCAAGTTCGGGACAGAAGGCGGTGGGAGACCCAGTACTTC
CASSQVRDRRRWETQYF
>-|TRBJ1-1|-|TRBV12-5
TGTGCTAGTGGTTTGGGACACTTCACTGAAGCTTTCTTT
CASGLGHFTEAFF
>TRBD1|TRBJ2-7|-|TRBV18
TGTGCCAGCTCGCCGTGGACAGGGGATTACGAGCAGTACTTC
CASSPWTGDYEQYF
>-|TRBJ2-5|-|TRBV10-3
TGTGCCATCAGTGGGGGCCCAGGAAGGACGAAAGAGACCCAGTACTTC
CAISGGPGRTKETQYF
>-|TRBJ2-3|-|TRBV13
TGTGCCAGCAGCTCTAGCGTTGATACGCAGTATTTT
CASSSSVDTQYF
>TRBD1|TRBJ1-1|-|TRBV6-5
TGTGCCAGCAGCCCCTCAGGGGGCCAAGCTTTCTTT
CASSPSGGQAFF
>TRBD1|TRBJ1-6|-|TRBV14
TGTGCCAGCAGAGGACAGGCTGGTTATAATTCACCCCTCCACTTT
CASRGQAGYNSPLHF
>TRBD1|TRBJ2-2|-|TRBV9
TGTGCCAGCAGCGTAGGGGTCGGGACAGGGTACACCGGGGAGCTGTTTTTT
CASSVGVGTGYTGELFF
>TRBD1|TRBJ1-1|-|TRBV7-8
TGTGCCAGCAGCCGAGGGGACAGGAACACTGAAGCTTTCTTT
CASSRGDRNTEAFF
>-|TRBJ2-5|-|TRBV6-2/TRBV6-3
TGTGCCAGCAGTTACACAGCTCAAGAGACCCAGTACTTC
CASSYTAQETQYF
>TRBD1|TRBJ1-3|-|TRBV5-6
TGTGCCAGCAGCCGTAAACAGGGGACTGGAAACACCATATATTTT
CASSRKQGTGNTIYF
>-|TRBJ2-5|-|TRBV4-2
TGTGCCAGCAGCACAGAACGGGAGACCCAGTACTTC
CASSTERETQYF
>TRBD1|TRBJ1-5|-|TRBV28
TGTGCCAGCAACGTCCTTCTGGGACAGGGCAATCAGCCCCAGCATTTT
CASNVLLGQGNQPQHF
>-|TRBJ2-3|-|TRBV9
TGTGCCAGCAGCGCCGATCGAGGGGGATTCACAGATACGCAGTATTTT
CASSADRGGFTDTQYF
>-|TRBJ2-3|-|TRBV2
TGTGCCAGCAGTGGTCGACAGTTGGGTACGCAGTATTTT
CASSGRQLGTQYF
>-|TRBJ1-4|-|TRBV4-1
TGCGCCAGCAGCCAAGTCCCCAGAAATGAAAAACTGTTTTTT
CASSQVPRNEKLFF
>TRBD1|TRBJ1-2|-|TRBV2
TGTGCCAGCAGGAATACAGGGGGGAAGTCCTATGGCTACACCTTC
CASRNTGGKSYGYTF
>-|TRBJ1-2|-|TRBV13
TGTGCCAGCAGCTTGGGCGCAAACTATGGCTACACCTTC
CASSLGANYGYTF
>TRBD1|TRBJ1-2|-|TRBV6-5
TGTGCCAGCAGGATGGACAGGGGTGGCTACACCTTC
CASRMDRGGYTF
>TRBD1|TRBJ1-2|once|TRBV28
TGTGCCAGCAGTTTGGGGGGACAGGGTGGCCGAAGAGGGGGCTACACCTTC
CASSLGGQGGRRGGYTF
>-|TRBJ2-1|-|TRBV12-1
TGTGCCAGCAGCTTTCGTTTAGTAAATGAGCAGTTCTTC
CASSFRLVNEQFF
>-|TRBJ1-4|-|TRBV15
TGTGCCCCGGCTGCCCGAAAGGAGGTCACTAATGAAAAACTGTTTTTT
CAPAARKEVTNEKLFF
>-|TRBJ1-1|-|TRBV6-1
TGTGCCAGCAGTGACGGGAGTGGTCACACTGAAGCTTTCTTT
CASSDGSGHTEAFF
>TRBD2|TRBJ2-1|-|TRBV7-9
TGTGCCAGCAGCCCGACTAGCGGGGGGTTCAATGAGCAGTTCTTC
CASSPTSGGFNEQFF
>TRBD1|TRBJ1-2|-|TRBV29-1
TGCAGCGTCGTATCGGGACAGGGGTTCGGCTACTATGGCTACACCTTC
CSVVSGQGFGYYGYTF
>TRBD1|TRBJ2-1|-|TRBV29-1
TGCAGCGTGGATGGACAGGGGGACGACAATGAGCAGTTCTTC
CSVDGQGDDNEQFF
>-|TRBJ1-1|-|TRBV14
TGTGCCAGCAGCCAAGATCCGGGGAACACTGAAGCTTTCTTT
CASSQDPGNTEAFF
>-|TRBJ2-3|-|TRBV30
TGTGCCTGGGGGAGGGGGGGACTGATCTCTAGCACAGATACGCAGTATTTT
CAWGRGGLISSTDTQYF
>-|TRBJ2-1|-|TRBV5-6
TGTGCCAGCAGCATTGGCGGCGATGAGCAGTTCTTC
CASSIGGDEQFF
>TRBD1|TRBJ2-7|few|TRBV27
TGTGCCAGCAGTCATTCGACAGGGGGGTACGAGCAGTACTTC
CASSHSTGGYEQYF
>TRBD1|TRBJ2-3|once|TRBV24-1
TGTGCCACCAGTGAGTTGGGACAGCGCACAGATACGCAGTATTTT
CATSELGQRTDTQYF
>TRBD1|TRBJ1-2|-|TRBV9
TGTGCCAGCAGCCCGTCGACAGGGATCAGCTATGGCTACACCTTC
CASSPSTGISYGYTF
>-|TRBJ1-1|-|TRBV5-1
TGCGCCAGCAGCCAGCCCTCAGGGCTTGAAGCTTTCTTT
CASSQPSGLEAFF
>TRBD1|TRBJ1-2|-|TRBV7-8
TGTGCCAGCAGCTTAGAGGGCAGGGGGGCTTTTGGCTACACCTTC
CASSLEGRGAFGYTF
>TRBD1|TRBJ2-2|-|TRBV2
TGTGCCAGCAGTGAAGGGGGGACAGGATTGACCACCGGGGAGCTGTTTTTT
CASSEGGTGLTTGELFF
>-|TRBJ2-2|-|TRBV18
TGTGCCAGCTCGGAAGGGGCAACCGGGGAGCTGTTTTTT
CASSEGATGELFF
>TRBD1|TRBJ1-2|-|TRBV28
TGTGCCAGCAGAGAGGCGCGGACAGGCGAGTACTATGGCTACACCTTC
CASREARTGEYYGYTF
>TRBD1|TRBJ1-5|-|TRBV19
TGTGCCACAAACAGGGGGACTCCTAATCAGCCCCAGCATTTT
CATNRGTPNQPQHF
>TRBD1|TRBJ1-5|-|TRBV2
TGTGCCAGCAGTGAACCCCCAGGGGGCCGGAGGGCCCAGCATTTT
CASSEPPGGRRAQHF
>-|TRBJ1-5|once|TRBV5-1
TGCGCCAGCAGTGGACTACCGAATCAGCCCCAGCATTTT
CASSGLPNQPQHF
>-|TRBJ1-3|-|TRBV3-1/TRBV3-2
TGTGCCAGCAGCCAAGTAGAGTTTCTAGGACAGTCTCTATCTGGAAACACCATATATTTT
CASSQVEFLGQSLSGNTIYF
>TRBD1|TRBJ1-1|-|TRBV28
TGTGCCAGCAGTTTCGGTCCAGGGGGGAACACTGAAGCTTTCTTT
CASSFGPGGNTEAFF
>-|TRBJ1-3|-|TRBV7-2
TGTGCCAGCAGCTTACCGGGGTTTAATGGAAACACCATATATTTT
CASSLPGFNGNTIYF
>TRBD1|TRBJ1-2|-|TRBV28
TGTGCCAGTTCCCGGGGACAGGTCTATGGCTACACCTTC
CASSRGQVYGYTF
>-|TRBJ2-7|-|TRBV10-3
TGTGCCGCAGGTGTACAGGGACTAAGCTACGAGCAGTACTTC
CAAGVQGLSYEQYF
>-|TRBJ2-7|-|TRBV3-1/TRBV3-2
TGTGCCAGCAGCCAAAGGGGCTCCTACGAGCAGTACTTC
CASSQRGSYEQYF
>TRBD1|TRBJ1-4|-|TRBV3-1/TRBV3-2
TGTGCCAGCAGCCAGTGGGACAGCCCTAATGAAAAACTGTTTTTT
CASSQWDSPNEKLFF
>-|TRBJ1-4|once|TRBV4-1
TGCGCCAGCGGTAGGCAGGGTTGGGAAAAACTGTTTTTT
CASGRQGWEKLFF
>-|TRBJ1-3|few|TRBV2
TGTGCCAGCAGTCTAGGTGGACAGCTTACTGGAAACACCATATATTTT
CASSLGGQLTGNTIYF
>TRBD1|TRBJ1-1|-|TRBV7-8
TGTGCCAGCAGCCCCCTTGGACAGGGAGGCACTGAAGCTTTCTTT
CASSPLGQGGTEAFF
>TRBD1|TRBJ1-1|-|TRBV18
TGTGCCAGCTCACCAAAAGGAGGGACAGCCACTGAAGCTTTCTTT
CASSPKGGTATEAFF
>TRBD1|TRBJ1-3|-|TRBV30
TGTGCCTGGGCCGGGACAGGCGGAAACACCATATATTTT
CAWAGTGGNTIYF